This TCR beta chain was recorded in a study of cytomegalovirus exposure and HLA in healthy donors. V shed 5 bases and J shed 1 base, with 11 bases lying between them. Germline V CDR1 and CDR2: SEHNR, FQNEAQ (reference sequence). The CDR3 runs to 14 residues. The PCR ran on 60 Vbeta and 13 Jbeta primers. The data were produced by immunoSEQ multiplex PCR, yet TCRdb's version contains in-frame clones alone and is incomplete. The sample has 100,000 to 150,000 clones. V and J are TRBV7-9 and TRBJ1-2; D gene ambiguous. Sequenced: PBMCs. This TCR derives from a man aged 18-30 years in good health and CMV-seronegative. The CDR3 here is CASSPRQFNYGYTF. In nucleotides, the CDR3 is TGTGCCAGCAGCCCTCGTCAGTTTAACTATGGCTACACCTTC.